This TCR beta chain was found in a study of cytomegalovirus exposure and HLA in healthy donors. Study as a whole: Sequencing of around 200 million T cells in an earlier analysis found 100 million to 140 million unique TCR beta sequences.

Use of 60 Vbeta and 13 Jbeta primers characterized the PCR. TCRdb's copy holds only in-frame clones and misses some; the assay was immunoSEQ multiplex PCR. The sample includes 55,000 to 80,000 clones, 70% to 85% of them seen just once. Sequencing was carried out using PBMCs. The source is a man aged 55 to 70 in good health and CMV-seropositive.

The CDR3 bases are TGTGCCAGCAGCGAGATGGGGGGTTCCTATGGCTACACCTTC. Its translation is CASSEMGGSYGYTF. The chain combines TRBV2 with TRBJ1-2; tentative D call: TRBD1 (5 bases). CDR3 length equals 14 residues. Germline V lookup: CDR1 SNHLY, CDR2 FYNNEI. V dropped 6 bases and J dropped 4 bases, with 15 bases sitting between them. Full variable domain (rest looked up from reference TRBV2 and TRBJ1-2): EPEVTQTPSHQVTQMGQEVILRCVPISNHLYFYWYRQILGQKVEFLVSFYNNEISEKSEIFDDQFSVERPDGSNFTLKIRSTKLEDSAMYFCASSEMGGSYGYTFGSGTRLTVV.